This T cell receptor beta chain was sequenced in a study of long-term antiretroviral therapy in people with HIV. Survey level was the resolution at which the v3.0 immunoSEQ assay ran. Profiled with immunoSEQ multiplex PCR; TCRdb holds only in-frame clones, not every one. Here the sample spans tens of thousands of clones, around 80% being singletons. The sequence was obtained from a man in his forties with HIV. Here the sequenced sample was unsorted PBMCs, taken 0.5 years before starting antiretroviral therapy.

Written as DNA, the CDR3 is TGTGCCAGCAGCTATGGGGCAGGAGTTATGAACACTGAAGCTTTCTTT. This translates into CASSYGAGVMNTEAFF. The chain employs TRBV5-6 and TRBJ1-1; TRBD1 is a possible D gene (5 bases). There are 16 residues in the CDR3. The ends were cut back, 3 bases at V and 0 bases at J, with 15 bases in the middle. The germline V gene has CDR1 SGHDT and CDR2 YYEEEE.